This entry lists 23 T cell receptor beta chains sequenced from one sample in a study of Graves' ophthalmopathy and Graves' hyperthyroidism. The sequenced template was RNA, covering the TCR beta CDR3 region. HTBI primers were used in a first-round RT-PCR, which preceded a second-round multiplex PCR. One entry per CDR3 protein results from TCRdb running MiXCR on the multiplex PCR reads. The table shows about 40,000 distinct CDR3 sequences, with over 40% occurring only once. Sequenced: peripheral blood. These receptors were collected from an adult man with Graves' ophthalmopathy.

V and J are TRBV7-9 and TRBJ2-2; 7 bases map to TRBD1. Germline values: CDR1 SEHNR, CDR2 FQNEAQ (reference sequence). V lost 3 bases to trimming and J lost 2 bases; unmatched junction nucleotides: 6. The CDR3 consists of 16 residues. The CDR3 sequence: CASSLGDRVNTGELFF. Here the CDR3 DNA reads TGTGCCAGCAGCTTGGGAGACAGGGTTAACACCGGGGAGCTGTTTTTT. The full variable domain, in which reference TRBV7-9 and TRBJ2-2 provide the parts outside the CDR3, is DTGVSQNPRHKITKRGQNVTFRCDPISEHNRLYWYRQTLGQGPEFLTYFQNEAQLEKSRLLSDRFSAERPKGSFSTLEIQRTEQGDSAMYLCASSLGDRVNTGELFFGEGSRLTVL.

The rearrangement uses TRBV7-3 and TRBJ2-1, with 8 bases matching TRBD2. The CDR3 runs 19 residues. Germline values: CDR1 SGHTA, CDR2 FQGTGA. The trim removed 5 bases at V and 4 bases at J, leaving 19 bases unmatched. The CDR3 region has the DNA TGTGCCAGCAGCGGACCTGGTGCTAGCGGGTCCTACTTATACAATGAGCAGTTCTTC. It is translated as CASSGPGASGSYLYNEQFF. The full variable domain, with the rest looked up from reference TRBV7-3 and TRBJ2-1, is GAGVSQTPSNKVTEKGKYVELRCDPISGHTALYWYRQSLGQGPEFLIYFQGTGAADDSGLPNDRFFAVRPEGSVSTLKIQRTERGDSAVYLCASSGPGASGSYLYNEQFFGPGTRLTVL.

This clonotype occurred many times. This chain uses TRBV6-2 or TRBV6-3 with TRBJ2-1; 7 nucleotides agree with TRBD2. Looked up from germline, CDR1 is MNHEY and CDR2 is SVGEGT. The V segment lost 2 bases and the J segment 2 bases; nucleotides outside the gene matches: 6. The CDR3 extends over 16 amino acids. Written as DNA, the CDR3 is TGTGCCAGCAGTTACGGGGCGGGAGATACCTACAATGAGCAGTTCTTC. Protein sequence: CASSYGAGDTYNEQFF.

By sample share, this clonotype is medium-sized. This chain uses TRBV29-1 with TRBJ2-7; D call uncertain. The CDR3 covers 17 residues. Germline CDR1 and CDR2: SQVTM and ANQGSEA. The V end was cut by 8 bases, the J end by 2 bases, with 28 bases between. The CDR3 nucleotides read TGCAGCTCAACATACTATTCCCCGACCGGGCTTGCCTACGAGCAGTACGTC. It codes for CSSTYYSPTGLAYEQYV.

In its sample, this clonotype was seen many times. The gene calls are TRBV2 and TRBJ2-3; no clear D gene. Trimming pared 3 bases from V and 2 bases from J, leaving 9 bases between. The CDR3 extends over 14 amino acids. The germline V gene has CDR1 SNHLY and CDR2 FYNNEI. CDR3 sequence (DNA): TGTGCCAGCAGTGAGTTTCTATACACAGATACGCAGTATTTT. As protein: CASSEFLYTDTQYF.

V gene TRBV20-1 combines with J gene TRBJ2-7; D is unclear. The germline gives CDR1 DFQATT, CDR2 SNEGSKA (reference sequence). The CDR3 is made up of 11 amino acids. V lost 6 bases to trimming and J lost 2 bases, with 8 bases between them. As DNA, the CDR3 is TGCAGTGCGGAGACTGCCTACGAGCAGTACTTC. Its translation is CSAETAYEQYF.

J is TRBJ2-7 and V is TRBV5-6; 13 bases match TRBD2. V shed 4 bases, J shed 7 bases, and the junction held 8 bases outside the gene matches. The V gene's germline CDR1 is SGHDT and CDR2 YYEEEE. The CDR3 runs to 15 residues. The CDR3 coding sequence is TGTGCCAGCAGCCTACTAGCGGGGGGGGAGAATGAGCAGTACGTC. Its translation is CASSLLAGGENEQYV.

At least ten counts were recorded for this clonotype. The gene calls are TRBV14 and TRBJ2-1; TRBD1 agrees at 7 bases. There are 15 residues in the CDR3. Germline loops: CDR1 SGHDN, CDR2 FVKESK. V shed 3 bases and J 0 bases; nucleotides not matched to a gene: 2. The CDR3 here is CASSQGQHSYNEQFF. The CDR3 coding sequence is TGTGCCAGCAGCCAGGGACAGCACTCCTACAATGAGCAGTTCTTC. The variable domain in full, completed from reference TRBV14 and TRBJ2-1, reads EAGVTQFPSHSVIEKGQTVTLRCDPISGHDNLYWYRRVMGKEIKFLLHFVKESKQDESGMPNNRFLAERTGGTYSTLKVQPAELEDSGVYFCASSQGQHSYNEQFFGPGTRLTVL.

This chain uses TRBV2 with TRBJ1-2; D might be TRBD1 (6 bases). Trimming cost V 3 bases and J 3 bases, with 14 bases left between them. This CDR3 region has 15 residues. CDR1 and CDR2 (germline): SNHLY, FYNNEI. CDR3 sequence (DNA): TGTGCCAGCAGTGATGAAGGACAGACCCACTATGGCTACACCTTC. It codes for CASSDEGQTHYGYTF.

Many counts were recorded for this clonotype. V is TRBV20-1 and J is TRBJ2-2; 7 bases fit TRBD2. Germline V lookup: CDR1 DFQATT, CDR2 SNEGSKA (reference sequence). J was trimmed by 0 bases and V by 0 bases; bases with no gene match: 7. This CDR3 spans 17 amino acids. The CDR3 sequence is CSARDAQRGTNTGELFF. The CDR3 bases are TGCAGTGCTAGAGATGCCCAGCGGGGAACGAACACCGGGGAGCTGTTTTTT.

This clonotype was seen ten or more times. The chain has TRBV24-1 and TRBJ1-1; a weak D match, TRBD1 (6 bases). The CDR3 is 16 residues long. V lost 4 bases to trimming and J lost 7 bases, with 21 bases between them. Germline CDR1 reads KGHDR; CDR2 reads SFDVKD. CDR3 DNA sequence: TGTGCCACCAGTGAACCCCCTCGGGGGGGCTACGGTGAAGCTTTCTTT. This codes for CATSEPPRGGYGEAFF.

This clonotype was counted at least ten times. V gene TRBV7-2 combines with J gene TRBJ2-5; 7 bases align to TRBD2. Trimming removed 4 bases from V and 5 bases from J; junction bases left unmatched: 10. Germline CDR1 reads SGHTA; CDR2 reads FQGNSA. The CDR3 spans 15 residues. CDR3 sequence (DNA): TGTGCCAGCAGCTCTCAGCGGGGTCCTACGGAGACCCAGTACTTC. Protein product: CASSSQRGPTETQYF.

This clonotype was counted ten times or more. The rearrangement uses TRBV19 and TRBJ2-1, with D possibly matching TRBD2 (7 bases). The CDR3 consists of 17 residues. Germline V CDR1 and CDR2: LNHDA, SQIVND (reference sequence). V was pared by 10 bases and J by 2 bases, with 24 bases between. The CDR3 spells CATHLRGGRTTYNEQFF. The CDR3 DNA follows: TGTGCCACCCACTTAAGGGGGGGGCGTACCACCTACAATGAGCAGTTCTTC. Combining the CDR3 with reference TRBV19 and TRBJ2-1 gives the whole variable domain DGGITQSPKYLFRKEGQNVTLSCEQNLNHDAMYWYRQDPGQGLRLIYYSQIVNDFQKGDIAEGYSVSREKKESFPLTVTSAQKNPTAFYLCATHLRGGRTTYNEQFFGPGTRLTVL.

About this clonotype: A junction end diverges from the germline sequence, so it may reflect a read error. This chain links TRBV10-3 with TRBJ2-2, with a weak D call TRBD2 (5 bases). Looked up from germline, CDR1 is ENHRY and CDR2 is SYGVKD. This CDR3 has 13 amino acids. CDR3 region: CAINANHTGELYF. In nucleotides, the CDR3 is TGTGCCATCAATGCCAACCACACCGGGGAGCTGTACTTC.

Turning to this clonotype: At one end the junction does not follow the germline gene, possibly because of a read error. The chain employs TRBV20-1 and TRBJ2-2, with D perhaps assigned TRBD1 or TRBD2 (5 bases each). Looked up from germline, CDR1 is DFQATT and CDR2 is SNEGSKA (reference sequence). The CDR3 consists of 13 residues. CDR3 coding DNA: TGCAGTGCTAGTCGCCAGGACACCGGGGAGCTGTTCTTT. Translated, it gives CSASRQDTGELFF.

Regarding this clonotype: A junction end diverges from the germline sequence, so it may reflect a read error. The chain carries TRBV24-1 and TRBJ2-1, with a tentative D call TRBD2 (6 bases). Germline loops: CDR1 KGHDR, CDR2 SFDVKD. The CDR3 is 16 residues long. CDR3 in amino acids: CATNDFGRGGYNEQFF. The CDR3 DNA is TGTGCCACCAATGATTTCGGGAGAGGAGGCTACAATGAGCAGTTCTTC.

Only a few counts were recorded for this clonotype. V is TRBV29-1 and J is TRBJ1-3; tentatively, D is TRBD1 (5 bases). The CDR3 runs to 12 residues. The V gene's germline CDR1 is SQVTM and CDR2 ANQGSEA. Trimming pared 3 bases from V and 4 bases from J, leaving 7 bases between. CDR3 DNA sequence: TGCAGCGTTGATCGGGGGGGAAACACCATATATTTT. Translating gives CSVDRGGNTIYF.

The CDR3: CSVEDLAGVTTSTDTQYF. CDR3 DNA sequence: TGCAGCGTTGAAGATTTAGCGGGAGTGACAACTAGCACAGATACGCAGTATTTT. The V gene is TRBV29-1, the J gene TRBJ2-3; 9 bases are a match to TRBD2. Germline CDR1 SQVTM, CDR2 ANQGSEA. This CDR3 region has 18 residues. V shed 0 bases and J 0 bases; nucleotides not matched to a gene: 10.

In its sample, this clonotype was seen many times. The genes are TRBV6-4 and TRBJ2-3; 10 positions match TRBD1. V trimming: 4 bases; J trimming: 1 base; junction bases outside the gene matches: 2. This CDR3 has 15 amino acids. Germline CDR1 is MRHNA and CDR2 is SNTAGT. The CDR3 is CASSAGTGGTDTQYF. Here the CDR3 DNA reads TGTGCCAGCAGTGCCGGGACAGGGGGCACAGATACGCAGTATTTT.

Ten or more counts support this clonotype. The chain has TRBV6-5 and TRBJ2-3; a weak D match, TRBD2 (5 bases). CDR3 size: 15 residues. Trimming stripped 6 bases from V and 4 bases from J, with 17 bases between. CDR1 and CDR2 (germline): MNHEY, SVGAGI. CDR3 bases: TGTGCCAGCAGACTACGAGGGCGAGGATCAGATACGCAGTATTTT. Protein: CASRLRGRGSDTQYF.

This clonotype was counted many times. The CDR3 loop reads CASSAVGLPGETQYF. CDR3 coding DNA: TGTGCCAGCAGCGCAGTAGGCCTCCCGGGGGAGACCCAGTACTTC. J is TRBJ2-5 and V is TRBV9; possibly TRBD2 for D (5 bases). Germline CDR1 SGDLS, CDR2 YYNGEE. The V and J ends lost 3 bases and 5 bases respectively, with 17 bases between them. The CDR3 consists of 15 residues.

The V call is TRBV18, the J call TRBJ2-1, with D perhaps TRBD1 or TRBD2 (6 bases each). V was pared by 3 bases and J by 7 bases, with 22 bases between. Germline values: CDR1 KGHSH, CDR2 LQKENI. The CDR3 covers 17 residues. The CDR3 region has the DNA TGTGCCAGCTCACCGAGGGGGGCCACCAGGGAGTTTAATGAGCAGTTCTTC. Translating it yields CASSPRGATREFNEQFF.

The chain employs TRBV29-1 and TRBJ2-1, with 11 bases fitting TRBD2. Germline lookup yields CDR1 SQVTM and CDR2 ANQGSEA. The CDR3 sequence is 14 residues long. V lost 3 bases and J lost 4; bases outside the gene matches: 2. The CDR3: CSVETSGTYNEQFF. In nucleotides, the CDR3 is TGCAGCGTTGAGACTAGCGGGACTTACAATGAGCAGTTCTTC.